This record covers a single T cell receptor beta chain. The CDR3 has 18 residues. Individual cDNA molecules received unique molecular identifiers. TCRdb recomputed calls from the 5' RACE reads with MiXCR, one row per CDR3 protein. The sample lists 50,000 to 65,000 distinct CDR3 sequences; about 7.7% were seen once. The sample comes from a study of early T cells in non-severe SARS-CoV-2 infection. Overall study context: Unsorted whole-blood RNA was sequenced in bulk, leaving chains unpaired.

This specimen was whole blood, taken at baseline. This sequence originates from an adult who was a healthcare worker with PCR-confirmed SARS-CoV-2 infection or an uninfected control (not recorded which). The chain uses TRBV21-1 and TRBJ2-7; no DNA check was done on the table's D call, TRBD1. TRBV21-1 corresponds to a pseudogene. CDR3 bases: TGTGCCAGCAGCAAAGCACGGAGGATGGGAAGGGGTAACTACGAGCAGTACTTC. It codes for CASSKARRMGRGNYEQYF.